These 17 T cell receptor beta chains originate from one sample sequenced in a study of blood T cell repertoires in COVID-19. Here immunoSEQ multiplex PCR was the method, and the copy in TCRdb shows in-frame clones only, minus some. The table lists about 180,000 clones, over 65% of them singletons. The sample consisted of peripheral blood. The receptors shown here come from a person aged 65 to 85 with COVID-19, enrolled during active disease.

The rearrangement uses TRBV7-2 and TRBJ1-1; TRBD1 matches 10 bases. Germline trimming cut 3 bases from V and 6 bases from J; bases unmatched to any gene: 7. From germline, CDR1 is SGHTA and CDR2 FQGNSA. The CDR3 is 15 residues long. CDR3 amino acids: CASSFLRDRGPEAFF. CDR3 DNA: TGTGCCAGCAGCTTCCTACGGGACAGGGGCCCTGAAGCTTTCTTT.

The V and J genes are TRBV27 and TRBJ1-1; 7 bases map to TRBD1. J lost 4 bases, V lost 8 bases, and 7 bases had no gene match. Germline CDR1 reads MNHEY; CDR2 reads SMNVEV (reference sequence). The CDR3 is 13 amino acids. The CDR3 DNA reads as TGTGCCAGCGGAAGACAGGGTTTCACTGAAGCTTTCTTT. This encodes CASGRQGFTEAFF.

V and J are TRBV5-1 and TRBJ2-3; D not certain. Germline CDR1 reads SGHRS; CDR2 reads YFSETQ. The CDR3 runs 12 residues. Trimming shortened V by 3 bases and J by 4 bases, and 6 bases separated the two germline ends. The CDR3 here is CASSSKSDTQYF. CDR3 DNA sequence: TGCGCCAGCAGCTCTAAATCAGATACGCAGTATTTT.

The V call is TRBV5-4, the J call TRBJ2-7; 7 bases map to TRBD1. The CDR3 spans 15 residues. Germline V CDR1 and CDR2: SGHNT, YYREEE (reference sequence). V was pared by 0 bases and J by 4 bases, with 7 bases of the junction left unmatched. The CDR3 DNA reads TGTGCCAGCAGCTTGGCCTTAGGGGGCATGTACGAGCAGTACTTC. This encodes CASSLALGGMYEQYF.

The J gene is TRBJ1-5, the V gene TRBV9, with D unresolved. Germline V CDR1 and CDR2: SGDLS, YYNGEE. V was pared by 3 bases and J by 3 bases, with 10 bases between. The CDR3 has 14 residues. CDR3 sequence (DNA): TGTGCCAGCAGCGACGGGTCCTACAATCAGCCCCAGCATTTT. As protein: CASSDGSYNQPQHF.

V gene TRBV5-8 combines with J gene TRBJ2-3; 11 bases map to TRBD1. CDR1 and CDR2 from the germline V gene are SGHTS and YDEGEE. The length of the CDR3 is 17 residues. V shed 5 bases and J 6 bases; nucleotides not matched to a gene: 14. CDR3 amino acids: CASSAGTGGTLVDTQYF. The CDR3 nucleotides are TGTGCCAGCAGTGCCGGGACAGGGGGAACCCTAGTGGATACGCAGTATTTT.

In DNA form, the CDR3 reads TGTGCCAGCAGTGTAACTTTTAGCAATCAGCCCCAGCATTTT. It codes for CASSVTFSNQPQHF. This chain connects TRBV27 to TRBJ1-5; D unresolved. This CDR3 has 14 residues. Germline V gives CDR1 MNHEY, CDR2 SMNVEV (reference sequence). Trimming pared 5 bases from V and 0 bases from J, leaving 8 bases between.

V usage is TRBV24-1 and J usage is TRBJ1-2; D uncertain. The CDR3 sequence is 12 residues long. The V and J ends lost 4 bases and 6 bases respectively, with 8 bases between them. Germline assignment: CDR1 KGHDR and CDR2 SFDVKD. The CDR3 reads CATSDRGDGYTF. Here the CDR3 DNA reads TGTGCCACCAGTGACCGCGGCGATGGCTACACCTTC.

The CDR3 region is CASSPPTGGYEQYF. DNA for the CDR3: TGTGCCAGCTCACCACCTACAGGGGGCTACGAGCAGTACTTC. The gene calls are TRBV18 and TRBJ2-7; 8 nucleotides agree with TRBD1. Germline-derived CDR1 and CDR2 are KGHSH and LQKENI. V shed 0 bases, J shed 3 bases, and the junction held 1 base outside the gene matches. This CDR3 region has 14 residues.

This sequence joins TRBV7-6 and TRBJ2-2, with D perhaps TRBD2 (5 bases). Germline V gives CDR1 SGHVS, CDR2 FNYEAQ. CDR3 length equals 13 residues. V was trimmed by 7 bases and J by 6 bases, leaving 12 bases between them. As DNA, the CDR3 is TGTGCCAGCACCGGGGATTGGGCCGGGGAGCTGTTTTTT. Protein product: CASTGDWAGELFF. Supplemented by reference TRBV7-6 and TRBJ2-2, the full variable domain reads GAGVSQSPRYKVTKRGQDVALRCDPISGHVSLYWYRQALGQGPEFLTYFNYEAQQDKSGLPNDRFSAERPEGSISTLTIQRTEQRDSAMYRCASTGDWAGELFFGEGSRLTVL.

The chain uses TRBV19 and TRBJ2-1, with 7 bases aligning to TRBD1. The V gene's germline CDR1 is LNHDA and CDR2 SQIVND (reference sequence). Trimming took 4 bases from V and 6 from J; bases not matched to a gene: 6. This CDR3 comprises 14 residues. The CDR3 spells CASSTRDRSNEQFF. In DNA, the CDR3 is TGTGCCAGTAGTACGAGGGACAGAAGCAATGAGCAGTTCTTC.

This chain uses TRBV19 with TRBJ2-2, with 12 bases aligning to TRBD1. The V gene's germline CDR1 is LNHDA and CDR2 SQIVND (reference sequence). Trimming at V came to 3 bases and at J to 16 bases, leaving 3 bases not matched to a gene. The CDR3 has 12 residues. The DNA for the CDR3 is TGTGCCAGTAGTATGGGACAGGGGGCTTGGTTTTTT. Translating gives CASSMGQGAWFF. Looking up the rest from reference TRBV19 and TRBJ2-2 gives the full variable domain: DGGITQSPKYLFRKEGQNVTLSCEQNLNHDAMYWYRQDPGQGLRLIYYSQIVNDFQKGDIAEGYSVSREKKESFPLTVTSAQKNPTAFYLCASSMGQGAWFFGEGSRLTVL.

This rearrangement joins TRBV2 to TRBJ2-1; TRBD2 is a possible D gene (6 bases). Trimming removed 7 bases from V and 7 bases from J, with 14 bases in between. The CDR3 contains 13 residues. Per the germline V gene, CDR1 is SNHLY and CDR2 is FYNNEI. This CDR3 is CASKGRLVNEQFF. In nucleotides, the CDR3 is TGTGCCAGCAAGGGGAGGTTGGTGAATGAGCAGTTCTTC. Supplemented by reference TRBV2 and TRBJ2-1, the full variable domain reads EPEVTQTPSHQVTQMGQEVILRCVPISNHLYFYWYRQILGQKVEFLVSFYNNEISEKSEIFDDQFSVERPDGSNFTLKIRSTKLEDSAMYFCASKGRLVNEQFFGPGTRLTVL.

The chain couples TRBV9 to TRBJ2-1; TRBD2 aligns across 9 bases. The junction had 8 bases not matched to a gene; V was cut back by 0 bases and J by 7 bases. The CDR3 length is 16 residues. The V gene's germline CDR1 is SGDLS and CDR2 YYNGEE. The CDR3 is CASSVGASGNTNEQFF. Here the CDR3 DNA reads TGTGCCAGCAGCGTAGGCGCTAGCGGGAATACGAATGAGCAGTTCTTC.

This chain uses TRBV9 with TRBJ2-1, with TRBD2 matching over 7 bases. The CDR3 is made up of 13 amino acids. Germline loops: CDR1 SGDLS, CDR2 YYNGEE. V shed 4 bases and J 6 bases; nucleotides not matched to a gene: 4. In DNA, the CDR3 is TGTGCCAGCAGCCTGGGCGGGGGCAATGAGCAGTTCTTC. This translates into CASSLGGGNEQFF. The full variable domain, in which reference TRBV9 and TRBJ2-1 provide the parts outside the CDR3, is DSGVTQTPKHLITATGQRVTLRCSPRSGDLSVYWYQQSLDQGLQFLIQYYNGEERAKGNILERFSAQQFPDLHSELNLSSLELGDSALYFCASSLGGGNEQFFGPGTRLTVL.

The gene calls are TRBV9 and TRBJ2-1, with TRBD2 matching over 14 bases. Trimming took 3 bases from V and 2 from J; bases not matched to a gene: 7. The CDR3 totals 18 residues. CDR1 and CDR2 from the germline V gene are SGDLS and YYNGEE. This chain's CDR3 is CASSDGLAGGQTYNEQFF. The DNA of the CDR3 is TGTGCCAGCAGCGATGGACTAGCGGGGGGACAAACCTACAATGAGCAGTTCTTC.

The chain combines TRBV6-2 or TRBV6-3 with TRBJ1-5; 10 nucleotides match TRBD1. Germline-derived CDR1 and CDR2 are MNHEY and SVGEGT. The length of the CDR3 is 17 residues. V trimming: 4 bases; J trimming: 4 bases; junction bases outside the gene matches: 10. In nucleotides, the CDR3 is TGTGCCAGCAGTTCCCACCGGACAGGGGGGTTTAATCAGCCCCAGCATTTT. Amino acids: CASSSHRTGGFNQPQHF.